The rows below give T cell receptor beta chains drawn from one sample of a study of cytomegalovirus exposure and HLA in healthy donors. Measured with immunoSEQ multiplex PCR; TCRdb has only the in-frame clones, and not every one. The sample holds fewer than 250,000 clones; roughly 70% are singletons and the top ten take 1.8%. The sequencing input was PBMCs. The origin of the receptors is a woman between 25 and 40 years old in good health and CMV-seronegative. The CDR3 runs from the conserved cysteine through the conserved F or W. The D gene is left open where the match is weak. The listing skips clone size in some rows; elsewhere it reads once, few, many or a size class.

NA,TRBV11-3,TRBJ1-1,TRBD1,TGTGCCAGCAGCCCAGGACAGGGAAACACTGAAGCTTTCTTT,CASSPGQGNTEAFF
NA,TRBV6-1,TRBJ2-2,TRBD1,TGTGCCAGCAAAAAACAGGGGCCCGGGGAGCTGTTTTTT,CASKKQGPGELFF
NA,TRBV7-9,TRBJ2-7,NA,TGTGCCAGCAGCAAATCACTAGGCTACGAGCAGTACTTC,CASSKSLGYEQYF
NA,TRBV2,TRBJ1-3,NA,TGTGCCACGAAAGACTTCTCTGGAAACACCATATATTTT,CATKDFSGNTIYF
NA,TRBV6-6,TRBJ1-3,NA,TGTGCCAGCAGCGACATCTCTGGAAACACCATATATTTT,CASSDISGNTIYF
NA,TRBV6-6,TRBJ2-2,NA,TGTGCCAGCAGTTACGGAGCGGGCAACACCGGGGAGCTGTTTTTT,CASSYGAGNTGELFF
NA,TRBV6-1,TRBJ2-1,NA,TGTGCCAGCAGTCCGAGGGATGAGCAGTTCTTC,CASSPRDEQFF
NA,TRBV10-2,TRBJ2-7,TRBD1,TGCGCCAGCAGGGGGACAGCTACCTACGAGCAGTACTTC,CASRGTATYEQYF
NA,TRBV5-1,TRBJ1-1,NA,TGCGCCAGCAGCTTGGCCGCGGGGGCGCAAACTGAAGCTTTCTTT,CASSLAAGAQTEAFF
NA,TRBV5-8,TRBJ2-1,NA,TGTGCCAGCAGCTTGGCTCTAGAGGAGCAGTTCTTC,CASSLALEEQFF
NA,TRBV7-9,TRBJ2-7,TRBD1,TGTGCCAGCAGCTTAGCGAGACAGGGTAGCGAGCAGTACTTC,CASSLARQGSEQYF
NA,TRBV7-9,TRBJ2-7,TRBD1,TGTGCCAGCAGCTTAGACAGGGGGCTGAGCGAGCAGTACTTC,CASSLDRGLSEQYF
NA,TRBV5-4,TRBJ2-1,TRBD2,TGTGCCAGCAGCTTGGGCCCTTTAGCGGGGGGGCTCAATGAGCAGTTCTTC,CASSLGPLAGGLNEQFF
once,TRBV12-2,TRBJ1-5,NA,TGTGCAACTCGCTTAAAGCAGGTCAACAGGTGGCGCAATCAGCCCCAGCATTTT,CATRLKQVNRWRNQPQHF
NA,TRBV18,TRBJ1-1,NA,TGTGCCAGCTCACCCCTCGGGGAAGTGGTTGGCACTGAAGCTTTCTTT,CASSPLGEVVGTEAFF
NA,TRBV2,TRBJ1-1,NA,TGTGCCAGCAGGGGCGTTACCGGGACAAAGAACACTGAAGCTTTCTTT,CASRGVTGTKNTEAFF
NA,TRBV5-1,TRBJ2-1,NA,TGCGCCAGCAGCTTGGGGGCAGGTAATGAGCAGTTCTTC,CASSLGAGNEQFF
NA,TRBV30,TRBJ1-5,NA,TGTGCCTGGAGTGTGGGCTCCGGGGGGAGGCAGCCCCAGCATTTT,CAWSVGSGGRQPQHF
once,TRBV29-1,TRBJ2-2,NA,TGCAGCGTTGAAGATGGCAGGGCAGCCCCGAACACCGGGGAGCTGTTTTTT,CSVEDGRAAPNTGELFF
NA,TRBV30,TRBJ2-7,NA,TGTGCCGGGAAGGGGGTCGAGCAGTACTTC,CAGKGVEQYF
NA,TRBV11-2,TRBJ2-1,NA,TGTGCCAGCAGCTTAGTCGGGGGGCCCTACAATGAGCAGTTCTTC,CASSLVGGPYNEQFF
NA,TRBV4-2,TRBJ1-4,NA,TGTGCCAGCAGCCAAGTAATAAGCGGCTTTGAAAAACTGTTTTTT,CASSQVISGFEKLFF
NA,TRBV28,TRBJ1-1,NA,TGTGCCAGCCCCTCGAAGGCGGCGGTGAACACTGAAGCTTTCTTT,CASPSKAAVNTEAFF
few,TRBV4-3,TRBJ2-1,NA,TGCGCCAGCAGCCAAGAGACAACCTCCTCCTACAATGAGCAGTTCTTC,CASSQETTSSYNEQFF
NA,TRBV27,TRBJ2-1,NA,TGTGCCAGCAGTTTAGTGGGGGGGCTGGGAGATGAGCAGTTCTTC,CASSLVGGLGDEQFF
NA,TRBV7-8,TRBJ2-5,NA,TGTGCCAGCAGCTCCGGAGAGCAAGAGACCCAGTACTTC,CASSSGEQETQYF
NA,TRBV30,TRBJ1-2,NA,TGTGCCTGGACCGACAATGTGAATGGCTACACCTTC,CAWTDNVNGYTF
NA,TRBV9,TRBJ2-2,TRBD2,TGTGCCAGCAGCCCCTCATTCGCGGGGGGTCCCCCCGGGGAGCTGTTTTTT,CASSPSFAGGPPGELFF
once,TRBV28,TRBJ2-7,TRBD2,TGTGCCAGCAGTTTCCCGACTAGCGGGGGATCCTACGAGCAGTACTTC,CASSFPTSGGSYEQYF
NA,TRBV7-6,TRBJ2-7,TRBD2,TGTGCCAGCAGCTTAGACCCCGTTGGGCTAGCGGATCCCTACGAGCAGTACTTC,CASSLDPVGLADPYEQYF
NA,TRBV19,TRBJ1-1,NA,TGTGCCAGTAGTATAACAATTTTGAACACTGAAGCTTTCTTT,CASSITILNTEAFF
NA,TRBV18,TRBJ1-4,NA,TGTGCCAGCTCACCGCAGGGAAGGAAACTGTTTTTT,CASSPQGRKLFF
NA,TRBV10-3,TRBJ2-7,NA,TGTGCCATCAGTGATCGAAAAGGGTACAGGTTGGACGAGCAGTACTTC,CAISDRKGYRLDEQYF
once,TRBV9,TRBJ2-6,NA,TGTGCCAGCAGCCAGTTCGAGGTTCCATTCTCTGGGGCCAACGTCCTGACTTTC,CASSQFEVPFSGANVLTF
NA,TRBV29-1,TRBJ2-3,TRBD2,TGCAGCGGGAGTAGCGGGTTTAGCACAGATACGCAGTATTTT,CSGSSGFSTDTQYF
once,TRBV27,TRBJ2-2,NA,TGTGCCAGCAGTTTAGGGCAGACCGGGGAGCTGTTTTTT,CASSLGQTGELFF
NA,TRBV6-5,TRBJ2-1,TRBD1,TGTGCCAGCAGTTACTCAGGGACAGGGGGAAATGAGCAGTTCTTC,CASSYSGTGGNEQFF
NA,TRBV16,TRBJ2-3,NA,TGTGCCAGCAGCCAAGGGAGAGTGCAGTATTTT,CASSQGRVQYF
NA,TRBV27,TRBJ2-7,NA,TGTGCCAGCAGGGGACTCCTGGGAGAGCAGTACTTC,CASRGLLGEQYF
NA,TRBV6-5,TRBJ1-1,TRBD1,TGTGCCAGCAGCTCGACAGGGGGCAATGAAGCTTTCTTT,CASSSTGGNEAFF
NA,TRBV6-5,TRBJ1-2,NA,TGTGCCAGCAGTTACTCGAACAGGGCTAACTATGGCTACACCTTC,CASSYSNRANYGYTF
NA,TRBV6-6,TRBJ2-5,TRBD1,TGTGCCAGCAGTAAGTCCCGGGACAGGCCCGGGACCCAGTACTTC,CASSKSRDRPGTQYF
NA,TRBV19,TRBJ1-2,NA,TGTGCCAGTAGTATTCCCGGGGATCTCGGCTATGGCTACACCTTC,CASSIPGDLGYGYTF
NA,TRBV11-2,TRBJ1-2,NA,TGTGCCAGCAGCTTAGATTGGCAGGGTGGCAACTATGGCTACACCTTC,CASSLDWQGGNYGYTF
NA,TRBV7-3,TRBJ2-1,NA,TGTGCCAGCAGCTTAGCGGGACCCCAGAATGAGCAGTTCTTC,CASSLAGPQNEQFF
NA,TRBV5-1,TRBJ2-3,NA,TGCGCCAGCAGCGGGGAGAGCGATGTCACAGATACGCAGTATTTT,CASSGESDVTDTQYF
NA,TRBV30,TRBJ1-3,NA,TGTGCCTGGGCGTTGACCGGGACAAATAATGGAAACACCATATATTTT,CAWALTGTNNGNTIYF
NA,TRBV19,TRBJ1-5,NA,TGTGCCAGTAGTGCCCTCCCCGGGACAAGTAATCAGCCCCAGCATTTT,CASSALPGTSNQPQHF
NA,TRBV11-2,TRBJ2-1,TRBD1,TGTGCCAGCAGCTTAGAGGGGGTGACAGGGGGCGATAGATCCTACAATGAGCAGTTCTTC,CASSLEGVTGGDRSYNEQFF
NA,TRBV7-9,TRBJ1-4,NA,TGTGCCAGCAGCTTCGGACACGGAGGGGAAAAACTGTTTTTT,CASSFGHGGEKLFF
NA,TRBV7-2,TRBJ2-5,NA,TGTGCCAGCAGCTCAGGGGGGTGGGGGGAGACCCAGTACTTC,CASSSGGWGETQYF
NA,TRBV10-2,TRBJ2-1,TRBD2,TGCGCCAGCAGGACTAGCGGAGCCTACAATGAGCAGTTCTTC,CASRTSGAYNEQFF
NA,TRBV6-1,TRBJ2-7,NA,TGTGCCAGCAGTGAGTCCGGTCGCCCCTACGAGCAGTACTTC,CASSESGRPYEQYF
NA,TRBV19,TRBJ2-2,TRBD2,TGTGCCAGTAGTACCGGGACTAGCGCCGGGGAGCTGTTTTTT,CASSTGTSAGELFF
NA,TRBV7-9,TRBJ1-1,NA,TGTGCCAGTAGCTCGAGGGAGGGTGCGAACACTGAAGCTTTCTTT,CASSSREGANTEAFF
NA,TRBV18,TRBJ1-1,NA,TGTGCCAGCTCCTACGTAAGGACAGAATGCAACACTGAAGCTTTCTTT,CASSYVRTECNTEAFF
NA,TRBV9,TRBJ1-1,NA,TGTGCCAGCAGAGGGGGGGTCGGGGGGAACACTGAAGCTTTCTTT,CASRGGVGGNTEAFF
NA,TRBV19,TRBJ1-4,NA,TGTGCCAGTAGTTCTGGGCGGACTCGCCCGAGGGAAAAACTGTTTTTT,CASSSGRTRPREKLFF
once,TRBV27,TRBJ1-6,NA,TGTGCCAGCAGTTTAGGGGGCCCAGGGTTTTCACCCCTCCACTTT,CASSLGGPGFSPLHF